This entry is about one TCR beta chain. This clonotype was seen ten or more times. Its target antigen remains unknown. No base-level quality is on record; no much larger clone is a single base apart. The data derive from a study of T cell repertoires in cytomegalovirus infection (dated by TCRdb to between 2018 and 2021). A note on the overall study: Peptide stimulations targeted recently identified HLA-C-restricted CMV epitopes, whose presentation resists viral immunomodulation, together with well-studied HLA-B-restricted epitopes. Donor HLA type was relevant to the analysis, as public TCR beta signatures indicated carriage of CMV infection together with the matching HLA type. Study-level results and caveats: In the ex vivo response, HLA-C-restricted CMV-specific TCR beta clonotypes were dominant, and in two of eight donors the single most frequent clonotype came from this HLA-C-restricted group. In both this cohort and an independent roughly 350-donor cohort, the cumulative frequency of public TCR beta family members distinguished carriers of CMV infection plus the relevant HLA type.

TCRdb records Illumina HiSeq 1500 as the sequencer. TCRdb passed the public sequencing reads through fastp at Q25 and MiXCR, retaining productive beta sequences. Under each unique CDR3 protein, matching rows form one entry showing the most common genes and DNA. In this sample the table shows approximately 100,000 distinct CDR3 sequences, 25% to 35% of which occur a single time. Clones ranked in the top ten supply about 81% of the sample. The treatment or condition tag for this specimen amounts to: in vitro stimulation with specific CMV peptide epitopes to enrich CMV-specific T cells. Specimen: CD8+ T cells from cultured PBMCs, collected from culture after CMV antigen stimulation. This clonotype was obtained from a human donor in good health (CMV status not recorded). Some clones in this sample may be carry-over from other donors' samples.

The DNA sequence is as follows: TGTGCCAGCAGCTTTCGGGACAGCAACAATGAGCAGTTCTTC. Translated, this is CASSFRDSNNEQFF. The V gene is TRBV7-2 and the J gene is TRBJ2-1, with 7 junctional bases fitting TRBD1. Including the terminal cysteine and phenylalanine, the CDR3 comprises 14 residues. This entry keeps only the CDR3 DNA: 42 bases, framed from base 1. V has 3 bases trimmed and J has 5 bases trimmed; junction bases matching no gene number 4. Looking up the germline V gene yields CDR1 SGHTA and CDR2 FQGNSA.